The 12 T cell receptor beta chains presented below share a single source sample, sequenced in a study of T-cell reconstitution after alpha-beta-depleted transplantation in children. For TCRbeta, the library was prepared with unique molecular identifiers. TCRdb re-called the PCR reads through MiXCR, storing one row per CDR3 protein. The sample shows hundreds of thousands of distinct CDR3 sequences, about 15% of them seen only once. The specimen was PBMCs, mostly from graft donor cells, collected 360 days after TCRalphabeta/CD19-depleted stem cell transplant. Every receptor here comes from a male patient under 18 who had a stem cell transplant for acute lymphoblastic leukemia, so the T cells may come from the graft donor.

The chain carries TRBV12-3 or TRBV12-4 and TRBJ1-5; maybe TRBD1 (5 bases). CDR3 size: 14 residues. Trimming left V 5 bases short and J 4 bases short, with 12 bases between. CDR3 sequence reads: CASSPGVPNQPQHF. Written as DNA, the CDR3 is TGTGCCAGCAGTCCGGGGGTACCTAATCAGCCCCAGCATTTT.

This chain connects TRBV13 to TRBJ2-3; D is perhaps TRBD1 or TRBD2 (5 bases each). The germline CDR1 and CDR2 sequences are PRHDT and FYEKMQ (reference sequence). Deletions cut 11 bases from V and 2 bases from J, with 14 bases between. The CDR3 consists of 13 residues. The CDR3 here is CAGTTANTDTQYF. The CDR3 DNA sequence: TGTGCCGGGACGACAGCGAACACAGATACGCAGTATTTT. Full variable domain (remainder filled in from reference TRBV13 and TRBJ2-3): AAGVIQSPRHLIKEKRETATLKCYPIPRHDTVYWYQQGPGQDPQFLISFYEKMQSDKGSIPDRFSAQQFSDYHSELNMSSLELGDSALYFCAGTTANTDTQYFGPGTRLTVL.

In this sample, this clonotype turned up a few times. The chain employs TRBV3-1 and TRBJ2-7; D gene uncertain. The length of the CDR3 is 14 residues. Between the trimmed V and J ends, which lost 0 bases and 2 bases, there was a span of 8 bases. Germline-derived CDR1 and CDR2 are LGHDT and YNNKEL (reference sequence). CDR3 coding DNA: TGTGCCAGCAGCCAAGATGCTAGACCCTACGAGCAGTACTTC. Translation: CASSQDARPYEQYF.

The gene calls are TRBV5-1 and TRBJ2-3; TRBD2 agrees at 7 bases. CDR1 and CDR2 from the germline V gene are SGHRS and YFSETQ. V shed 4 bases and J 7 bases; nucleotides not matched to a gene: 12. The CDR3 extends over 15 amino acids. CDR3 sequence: CASSPGAGTTYTQYF. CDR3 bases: TGCGCCAGCAGCCCGGGAGCGGGGACTACCTATACGCAGTATTTT.

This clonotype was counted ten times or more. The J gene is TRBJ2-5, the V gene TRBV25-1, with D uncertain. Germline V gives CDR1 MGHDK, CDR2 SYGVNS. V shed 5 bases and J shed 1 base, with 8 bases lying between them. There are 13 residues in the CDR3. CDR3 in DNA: TGTGCCAGCAGTAGAGGTATCCAAGAGACCCAGTACTTC. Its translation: CASSRGIQETQYF.

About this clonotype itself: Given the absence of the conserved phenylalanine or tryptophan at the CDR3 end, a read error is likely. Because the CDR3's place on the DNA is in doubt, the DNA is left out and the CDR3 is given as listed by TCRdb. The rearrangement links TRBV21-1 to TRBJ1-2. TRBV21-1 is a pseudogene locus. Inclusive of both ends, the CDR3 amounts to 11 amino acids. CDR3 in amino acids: CASSKKRKGQI.

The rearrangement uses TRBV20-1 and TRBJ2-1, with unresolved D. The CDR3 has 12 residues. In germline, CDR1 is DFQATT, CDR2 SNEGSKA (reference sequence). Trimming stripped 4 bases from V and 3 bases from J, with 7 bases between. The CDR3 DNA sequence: TGCAGTGCTATCCCCTTCTACAATGAGCAGTTCTTC. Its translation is CSAIPFYNEQFF.

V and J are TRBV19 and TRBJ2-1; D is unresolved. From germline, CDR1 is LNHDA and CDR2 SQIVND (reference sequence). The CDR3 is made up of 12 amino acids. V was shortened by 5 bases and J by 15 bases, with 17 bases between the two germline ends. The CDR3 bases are TGTGCCAGTAGTCCCGGACCCGTAGGATTGTTCTTC. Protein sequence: CASSPGPVGLFF. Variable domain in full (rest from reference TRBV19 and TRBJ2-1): DGGITQSPKYLFRKEGQNVTLSCEQNLNHDAMYWYRQDPGQGLRLIYYSQIVNDFQKGDIAEGYSVSREKKESFPLTVTSAQKNPTAFYLCASSPGPVGLFFGPGTRLTVL.

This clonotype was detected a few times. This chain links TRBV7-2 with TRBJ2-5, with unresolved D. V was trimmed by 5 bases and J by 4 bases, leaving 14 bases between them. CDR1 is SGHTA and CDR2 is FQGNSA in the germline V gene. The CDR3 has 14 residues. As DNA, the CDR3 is TGTGCCAGCAGCCCCCAGCACTATTCAGAGACCCAGTACTTC. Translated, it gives CASSPQHYSETQYF.

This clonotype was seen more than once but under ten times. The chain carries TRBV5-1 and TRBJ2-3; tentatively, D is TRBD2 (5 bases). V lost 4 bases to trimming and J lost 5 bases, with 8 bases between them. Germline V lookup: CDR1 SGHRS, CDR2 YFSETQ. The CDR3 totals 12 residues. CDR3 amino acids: CASSAEGDTQYF. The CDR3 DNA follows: TGCGCCAGCAGCGCCGAGGGAGATACGCAGTATTTT. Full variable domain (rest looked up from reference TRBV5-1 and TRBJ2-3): KAGVTQTPRYLIKTRGQQVTLSCSPISGHRSVSWYQQTPGQGLQFLFEYFSETQRNKGNFPGRFSGRQFSNSRSEMNVSTLELGDSALYLCASSAEGDTQYFGPGTRLTVL.

The CDR3 coding sequence is TGTGCCAGCAGTTTAGTCGGACTTTACAATTCACCCCTCCACTTT. This encodes CASSLVGLYNSPLHF. V and J are TRBV12-3 or TRBV12-4 and TRBJ1-6, with D hard to call. The germline V and J ends were trimmed by 1 base and 7 bases, with 11 bases remaining between them. There are 15 residues in the CDR3.

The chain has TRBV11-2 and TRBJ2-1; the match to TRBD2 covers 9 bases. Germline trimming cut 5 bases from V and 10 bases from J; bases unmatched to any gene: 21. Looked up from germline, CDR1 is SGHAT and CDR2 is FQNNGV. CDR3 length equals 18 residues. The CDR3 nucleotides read TGTGCCAGCAGCCCATTAGCTGGGTGGCTAGCGGGGCGTAAGGAGCAGTTCTTC. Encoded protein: CASSPLAGWLAGRKEQFF.